This T cell receptor (beta chain) was obtained from a study of OX40 agonist ivuxolimab in advanced cancers. About the study: Ivuxolimab was administered intravenously to patients at 0.01 to 10 mg/kg every 2 weeks. Study-level points and caveats: Patients who responded partially at 0.1-3.0 mg/kg showed clonal expansion ranking among the lowest. Clonal expansion was seen in CD4+ and CD8+ blood T cells by week 6 at 0.1 to 3.0 mg/kg.

Per germline, CDR1 SEHNR and CDR2 FQNEAQ (reference sequence). Trimming removed 2 bases at V and 5 bases at J, with 12 bases between. This CDR3 comprises 14 residues. A remark on this clone: As yet, its antigen is unknown.

TCRdb keeps only in-frame clones here, not all; method: immunoSEQ multiplex PCR. The sample shows approximately 16,000 clones, nearly 80% of them seen only once. This rearrangement joins TRBV7-9 to TRBJ1-1; D possibly corresponds to TRBD1 (5 bases). Sequenced material: CD4+ or CD8+ T cells sorted from blood, taken in a trial of the OX40 agonist ivuxolimab. The clonotype was recovered from an adult with an advanced solid tumor such as melanoma, head and neck, liver or kidney cancer. The CDR3 sequence is CASSLPTRVTEAFF. CDR3 bases: TGTGCCAGCAGCTTACCAACCAGGGTGACTGAAGCTTTCTTT.